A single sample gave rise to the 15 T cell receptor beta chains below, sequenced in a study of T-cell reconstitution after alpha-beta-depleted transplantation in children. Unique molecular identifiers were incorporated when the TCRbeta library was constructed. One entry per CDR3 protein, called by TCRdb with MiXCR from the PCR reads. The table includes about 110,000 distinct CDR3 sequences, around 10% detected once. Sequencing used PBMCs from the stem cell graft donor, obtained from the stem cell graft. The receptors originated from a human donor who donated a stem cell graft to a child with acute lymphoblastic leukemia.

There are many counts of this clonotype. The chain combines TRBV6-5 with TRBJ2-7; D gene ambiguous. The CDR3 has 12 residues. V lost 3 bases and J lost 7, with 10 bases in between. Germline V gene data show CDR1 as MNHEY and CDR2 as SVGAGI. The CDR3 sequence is CASSYDFREQYF. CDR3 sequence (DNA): TGTGCCAGCAGTTATGACTTCCGGGAGCAGTACTTC.

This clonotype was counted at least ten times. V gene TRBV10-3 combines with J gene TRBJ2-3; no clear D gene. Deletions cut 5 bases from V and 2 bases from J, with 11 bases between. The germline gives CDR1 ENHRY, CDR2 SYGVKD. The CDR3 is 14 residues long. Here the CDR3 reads CAISFSGVTDTQYF. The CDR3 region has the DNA TGTGCCATCAGTTTTAGTGGGGTCACAGATACGCAGTATTTT.

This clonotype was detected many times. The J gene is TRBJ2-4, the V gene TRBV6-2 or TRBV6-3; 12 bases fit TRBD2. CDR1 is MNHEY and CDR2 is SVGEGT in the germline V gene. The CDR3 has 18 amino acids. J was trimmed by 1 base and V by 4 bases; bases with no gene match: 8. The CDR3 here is CASSSTATSGGAKNIQYF. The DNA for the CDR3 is TGTGCCAGCAGTTCCACGGCCACTAGCGGGGGGGCCAAAAACATTCAGTACTTC.

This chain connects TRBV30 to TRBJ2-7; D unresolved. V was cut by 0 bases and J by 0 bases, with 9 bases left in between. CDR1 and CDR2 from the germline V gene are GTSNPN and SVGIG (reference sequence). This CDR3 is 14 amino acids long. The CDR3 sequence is CAWSVGPLSYEQYF. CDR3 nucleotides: TGTGCCTGGAGTGTAGGGCCCCTCTCCTACGAGCAGTACTTC.

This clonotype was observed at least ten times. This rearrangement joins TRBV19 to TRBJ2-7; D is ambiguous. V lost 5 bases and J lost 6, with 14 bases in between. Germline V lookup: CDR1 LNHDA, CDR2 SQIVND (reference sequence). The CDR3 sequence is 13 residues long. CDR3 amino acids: CASSGPLAGEQYF. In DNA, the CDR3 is TGTGCCAGTAGTGGACCTCTTGCAGGCGAGCAGTACTTC.

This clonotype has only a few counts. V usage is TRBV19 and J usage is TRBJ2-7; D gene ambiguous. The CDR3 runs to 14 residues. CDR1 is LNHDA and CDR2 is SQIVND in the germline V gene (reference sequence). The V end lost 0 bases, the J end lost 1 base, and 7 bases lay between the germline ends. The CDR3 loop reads CASSIERLSYEQYF. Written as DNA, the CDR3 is TGTGCCAGTAGTATAGAGCGATTATCCTACGAGCAGTACTTC.

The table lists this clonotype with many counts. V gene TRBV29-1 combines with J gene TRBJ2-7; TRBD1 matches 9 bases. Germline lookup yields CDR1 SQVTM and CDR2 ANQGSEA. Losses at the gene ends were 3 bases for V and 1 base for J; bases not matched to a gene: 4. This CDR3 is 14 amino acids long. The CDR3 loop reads CSVDPGTGSYEQYF. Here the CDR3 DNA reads TGCAGCGTTGACCCCGGGACAGGGTCCTACGAGCAGTACTTC.

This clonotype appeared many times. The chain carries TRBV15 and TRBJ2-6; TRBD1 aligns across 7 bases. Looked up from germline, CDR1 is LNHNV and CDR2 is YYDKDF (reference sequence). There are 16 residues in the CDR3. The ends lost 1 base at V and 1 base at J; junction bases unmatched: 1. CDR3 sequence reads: CATSRGQGSGANVLTF. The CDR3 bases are TGTGCCACCAGCAGAGGACAGGGATCTGGGGCCAACGTCCTGACTTTC.

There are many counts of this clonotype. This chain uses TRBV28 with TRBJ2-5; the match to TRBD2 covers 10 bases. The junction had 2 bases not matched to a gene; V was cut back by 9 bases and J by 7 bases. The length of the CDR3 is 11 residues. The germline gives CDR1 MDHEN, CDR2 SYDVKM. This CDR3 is CASRLAGTQYF. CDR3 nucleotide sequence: TGTGCCAGTAGACTAGCGGGGACCCAGTACTTC.

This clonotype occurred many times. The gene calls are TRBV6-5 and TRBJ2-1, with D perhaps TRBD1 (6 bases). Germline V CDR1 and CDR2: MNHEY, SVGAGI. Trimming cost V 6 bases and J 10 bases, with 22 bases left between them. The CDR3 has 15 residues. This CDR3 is CASSRPGVYGAEQFF. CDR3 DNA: TGTGCCAGCAGCCGACCAGGGGTCTATGGGGCGGAGCAGTTCTTC.

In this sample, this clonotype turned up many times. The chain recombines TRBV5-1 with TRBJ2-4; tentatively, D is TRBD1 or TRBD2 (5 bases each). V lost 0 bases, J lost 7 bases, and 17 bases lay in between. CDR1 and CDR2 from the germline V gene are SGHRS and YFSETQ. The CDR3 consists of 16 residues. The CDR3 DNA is TGCGCCAGCAGCTTGGTGGGGGACCCCGGTAGTAACATTCAGTACTTC. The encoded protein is CASSLVGDPGSNIQYF.

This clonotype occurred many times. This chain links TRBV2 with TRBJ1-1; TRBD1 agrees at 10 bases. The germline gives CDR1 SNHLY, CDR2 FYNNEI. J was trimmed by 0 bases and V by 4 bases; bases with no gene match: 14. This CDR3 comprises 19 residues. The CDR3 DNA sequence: TGTGCCAGCAGTGGCCGGACAGGGGGGAGCATGGGGATGAACACTGAAGCTTTCTTT. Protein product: CASSGRTGGSMGMNTEAFF.

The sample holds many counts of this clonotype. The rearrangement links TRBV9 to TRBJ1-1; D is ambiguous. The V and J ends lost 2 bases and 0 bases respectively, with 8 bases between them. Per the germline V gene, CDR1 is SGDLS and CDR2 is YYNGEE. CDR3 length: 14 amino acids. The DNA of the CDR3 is TGTGCCAGCAGCGTTAGCGCCTTGAACACTGAAGCTTTCTTT. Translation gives CASSVSALNTEAFF.

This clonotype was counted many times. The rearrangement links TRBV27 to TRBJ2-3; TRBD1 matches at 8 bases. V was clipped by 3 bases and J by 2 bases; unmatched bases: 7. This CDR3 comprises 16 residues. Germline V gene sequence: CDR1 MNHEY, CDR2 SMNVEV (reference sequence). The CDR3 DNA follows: TGTGCCAGCAGTTTCGTGACAGGGGCTATCACAGATACGCAGTATTTT. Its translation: CASSFVTGAITDTQYF.

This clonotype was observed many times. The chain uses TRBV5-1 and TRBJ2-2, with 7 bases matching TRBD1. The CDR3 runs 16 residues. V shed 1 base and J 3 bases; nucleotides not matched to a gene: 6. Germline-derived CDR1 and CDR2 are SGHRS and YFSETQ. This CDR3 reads CASSLIQGMDTGELFF. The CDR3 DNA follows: TGCGCCAGCAGCTTGATACAGGGGATGGACACCGGGGAGCTGTTTTTT.